The next 30 T cell receptor beta chains were all read from a single sample in a study of blood T cell repertoires in COVID-19 (dated by TCRdb to between 2020 and 2021). The library was generated by the immunoSEQ multiplex PCR assay. TCRdb stores this immuneACCESS table with in-frame sequences only. Part of the clones is absent; in the studies checked, under half of the shortfall reflects unresolved V genes, and no reason is known for the rest. This sample lists around 260,000 clones; around 90% were detected once. Roughly 4.9% of the sample comes from the top ten. Sequences were obtained from peripheral blood. The receptors were sampled from a woman aged 60 to 75 with COVID-19, enrolled during active disease.

This clone was seen a few times. V is TRBV10-3 and J is TRBJ2-7; 8 bases map to TRBD2. With V trimmed by 2 bases and J by 4 bases, 10 bases remained unmatched. The germline V gene encodes CDR1 ENHRY and CDR2 SYGVKD. This CDR3 contains 16 residues. This CDR3 reads CAISEERPGLDYEQYF. CDR3 DNA: TGTGCCATCAGTGAGGAAAGGCCGGGACTAGATTACGAGCAGTACTTC.

J is TRBJ1-5 and V is TRBV5-1, with D perhaps TRBD1 (5 bases). V lost 4 bases to trimming and J lost 0 bases, with 8 bases between them. The CDR3 spans 14 residues. In germline, CDR1 is SGHRS, CDR2 YFSETQ. CDR3 bases: TGCGCCAGCAGCCCAGACAGTAGCAATCAGCCCCAGCATTTT. Translated: CASSPDSSNQPQHF.

Written as DNA, the CDR3 is TGTGCCAGCAGCTTAGGCGAAACCGGGGAGCTGTTTTTT. This encodes CASSLGETGELFF. This sequence joins TRBV7-9 and TRBJ2-2, with no clear D. V was cut by 1 base and J by 5 bases, with 5 bases left in between. The CDR3 totals 13 residues. Germline V gives CDR1 SEHNR, CDR2 FQNEAQ (reference sequence).

J is TRBJ2-3 and V is TRBV24-1; TRBD1 matches at 10 bases. Per germline, CDR1 KGHDR and CDR2 SFDVKD. The junction had 5 bases not matched to a gene; V was cut back by 5 bases and J by 4 bases. The length of the CDR3 is 15 residues. In DNA form, the CDR3 reads TGTGCCACCAGTGGTCCGGGACAGGGGTCAGATACGCAGTATTTT. Translated, it gives CATSGPGQGSDTQYF.

The genes are TRBV30 and TRBJ1-5; no clear D gene. The CDR3 is 13 residues long. Per germline, CDR1 GTSNPN and CDR2 SVGIG (reference sequence). Trimming left V 6 bases short and J 4 bases short, with 13 bases between. The CDR3 DNA reads TGTGCCTGTCGATGGCTGGCTAATCAGCCCCAGCATTTT. This sequence encodes CACRWLANQPQHF.

The V call is TRBV7-9, the J call TRBJ2-3, with 7 bases that match TRBD2. V was clipped by 2 bases and J by 1 base; unmatched bases: 3. The CDR3 consists of 15 residues. The germline gives CDR1 SEHNR, CDR2 FQNEAQ (reference sequence). As DNA, the CDR3 is TGTGCCAGCAGCTTATGGCTAGCGGGCACAGATACGCAGTATTTT. It specifies CASSLWLAGTDTQYF.

In this sample, this clone turned up once. This chain joins TRBV7-3 and TRBJ2-7; TRBD2 matches 7 bases. From germline, CDR1 is SGHTA and CDR2 FQGTGA. The CDR3 has 14 amino acids. V lost 5 bases to trimming and J lost 5 bases; unmatched junction nucleotides: 9. Written as DNA, the CDR3 is TGTGCCAGCAGCCCAAACGGTCTAGCGGACGAGCAGTACTTC. Protein: CASSPNGLADEQYF.

The rearrangement joins TRBV9 to TRBJ1-1; 7 bases line up with TRBD1. V gave up 4 bases and J gave up 5 bases; unmatched junction bases: 8. The CDR3 contains 14 residues. Per germline, CDR1 SGDLS and CDR2 YYNGEE. The CDR3 reads CASSPRGTATEAFF. The CDR3 DNA sequence: TGTGCCAGCAGCCCCCGGGGGACAGCGACTGAAGCTTTCTTT.

The chain joins TRBV6-1 to TRBJ1-4; TRBD1 matches at 8 bases. V dropped 2 bases and J dropped 4; count of bases not matched to a gene: 6. The CDR3 sequence is 16 residues long. Germline V gene lookup returns CDR1 MNHNS and CDR2 SASEGT. The CDR3 is CASSEPTGGYNEKLFF. In DNA form, the CDR3 reads TGTGCCAGCAGTGAACCTACAGGGGGTTATAATGAAAAACTGTTTTTT.

This sequence joins TRBV3-1 (or the pseudogene TRBV3-2) and TRBJ1-2, with TRBD1 as a possible D gene (5 bases). Germline CDR1 and CDR2: LGHDT and YNNKEL (reference sequence). CDR3 length: 16 residues. V lost 3 bases and J lost 4, with 18 bases in between. The CDR3 DNA is TGTGCCAGCAGCCACCCTGGGTCACAGGCCGGCTATGGCTACACCTTC. Translating it yields CASSHPGSQAGYGYTF.

This chain uses TRBV28 with TRBJ2-1; D remains ambiguous. Trimming took 6 bases from V and 6 from J, leaving 6 bases between them. The length of the CDR3 is 11 residues. Germline assignment: CDR1 MDHEN and CDR2 SYDVKM. CDR3 DNA sequence: TGTGCCAGCAGCCCTCTCAATGAGCAGTTCTTC. Residues: CASSPLNEQFF.

CDR3 DNA: TGTGCCAGCAGCCGTGGCCTAGCGGGAGTGGAGACCCAGTACTTC. Residues: CASSRGLAGVETQYF. The V gene is TRBV5-4, the J gene TRBJ2-5, with TRBD2 identical over 10 bases. The V gene end was trimmed by 4 bases and the J gene end by 5 bases; junction bases not matched to a gene: 8. The CDR3 extends over 15 amino acids. CDR1 SGHNT and CDR2 YYREEE come from the germline V gene (reference sequence). Looking up the rest from reference TRBV5-4 and TRBJ2-5 gives the full variable domain: ETGVTQSPTHLIKTRGQQVTLRCSSQSGHNTVSWYQQALGQGPQFIFQYYREEENGRGNFPPRFSGLQFPNYSSELNVNALELDDSALYLCASSRGLAGVETQYFGPGTRLLVL.

The V call is TRBV9, the J call TRBJ1-1; weak D call: TRBD1 (5 bases). The CDR3 spans 14 residues. V lost 2 bases and J 1 base, leaving 9 bases between the germline ends. Germline-derived CDR1 and CDR2 are SGDLS and YYNGEE. Written as DNA, the CDR3 is TGTGCCAGCAGCGTCGGGGGGACGAACACTGAAGCTTTCTTT. It encodes CASSVGGTNTEAFF.

This sequence joins TRBV28 and TRBJ1-2; 8 bases map to TRBD1. V lost 2 bases to trimming and J lost 4 bases; unmatched junction nucleotides: 3. CDR3 length equals 14 residues. Per the germline V gene, CDR1 is MDHEN and CDR2 is SYDVKM. CDR3 loop: CASSLPRGLYGYTF. The DNA for the CDR3 is TGTGCCAGCAGTTTACCCAGGGGGCTCTATGGCTACACCTTC.

This chain connects TRBV10-3 to TRBJ1-3; 12 nucleotides match TRBD1. Germline CDR1 is ENHRY and CDR2 is SYGVKD. V trimming: 3 bases; J trimming: 6 bases; junction bases outside the gene matches: 6. The CDR3 runs to 16 residues. The CDR3 protein is CAISDPGQGAANTIYF. The CDR3 bases are TGTGCCATCAGTGACCCGGGACAGGGGGCTGCAAACACCATATATTTT.

The chain uses TRBV11-2 and TRBJ2-6, with a weak D call TRBD2 (7 bases). The CDR3 runs to 18 residues. CDR1 is SGHAT and CDR2 is FQNNGV in the germline V gene. V lost 0 bases to trimming and J lost 1 base, with 13 bases between them. The CDR3 protein is CASSLDLGGPSGANVLTF. CDR3 DNA: TGTGCCAGCAGCTTAGATTTGGGGGGGCCTTCTGGGGCCAACGTCCTGACTTTC.

The rearrangement links TRBV29-1 to TRBJ1-1; the D is unclear. Trimming took 3 bases from V and 0 from J, leaving 8 bases between them. Germline V gene lookup returns CDR1 SQVTM and CDR2 ANQGSEA. The CDR3 runs 13 residues. In nucleotides, the CDR3 is TGCAGCGTTGACACAGCAATGAACACTGAAGCTTTCTTT. This sequence encodes CSVDTAMNTEAFF.

This sequence joins TRBV6-6 and TRBJ2-3; weak D call: TRBD2 (6 bases). CDR1 MNHNY and CDR2 SVGAGI come from the germline V gene (reference sequence). Trimming removed 9 bases from V and 3 bases from J, with 13 bases in between. There are 13 residues in the CDR3. CDR3 DNA: TGTGCCAGTAGCGTAGCGGAAACAGATACGCAGTATTTT. It codes for CASSVAETDTQYF.

The V call is TRBV19, the J call TRBJ2-5; 11 bases are a match to TRBD2. CDR1 is LNHDA and CDR2 is SQIVND in the germline V gene (reference sequence). The ends lost 2 bases at V and 4 bases at J; junction bases unmatched: 3. This CDR3 spans 15 amino acids. The CDR3 spells CASSILAGGIETQYF. CDR3 bases: TGTGCCAGTAGTATACTAGCGGGAGGAATAGAGACCCAGTACTTC.

This clone has only a few counts. This chain links TRBV6-5 with TRBJ2-1; 9 bases are shared with TRBD1. Trimming removed 5 bases from V and 7 bases from J; junction bases left unmatched: 6. The V gene's germline CDR1 is MNHEY and CDR2 SVGAGI. The CDR3 is 14 residues long. The CDR3 coding sequence is TGTGCCAGCAGTAGACAGGGGGGTTGGAATGAGCAGTTCTTC. Translating gives CASSRQGGWNEQFF.

This clone is a singleton in its sample. The CDR3 reads CASSPYWTASNEKLFF. Written as DNA, the CDR3 is TGTGCCAGCAGCCCTTATTGGACAGCCTCTAATGAAAAACTGTTTTTT. The genes are TRBV4-2 and TRBJ1-4; D is possibly TRBD1 (6 bases). Germline V gene lookup returns CDR1 LGHNA and CDR2 YNFKEQ. The CDR3 contains 16 residues. V was cut by 4 bases and J by 3 bases, with 15 bases left in between.

The chain's CDR3 is CASSEFNSYEQYF. CDR3 sequence (DNA): TGTGCCAGCAGTGAATTCAACTCCTACGAGCAGTACTTC. The rearrangement uses TRBV25-1 and TRBJ2-7; no clear D gene. CDR3 length: 13 residues. With 1 base removed from V and 0 bases from J, the gap between germline ends came to 4 bases. Germline V lookup: CDR1 MGHDK, CDR2 SYGVNS.

V is TRBV19 and J is TRBJ2-3, with D possibly matching TRBD1 (6 bases). The CDR3 runs 16 residues. Germline values: CDR1 LNHDA, CDR2 SQIVND (reference sequence). Trimming left V 0 bases short and J 4 bases short, with 14 bases between. The DNA for the CDR3 is TGTGCCAGTAGTATAGATCGACAGGAATTCCCAGATACGCAGTATTTT. Amino acids: CASSIDRQEFPDTQYF.

This rearrangement joins TRBV7-2 to TRBJ2-3, with 9 positions matching TRBD2. The V gene's germline CDR1 is SGHTA and CDR2 FQGNSA. The CDR3 spans 17 residues. V lost 1 base and J lost 1; bases outside the gene matches: 6. For the CDR3, the DNA is TGTGCCAGCAGCTTAGACCGGTCTAGCGGGGGCACAGATACGCAGTATTTT. Translated: CASSLDRSSGGTDTQYF.

The chain combines TRBV28 with TRBJ1-2, with 7 bases matching TRBD1. Germline CDR1 reads MDHEN; CDR2 reads SYDVKM. Trimming removed 6 bases from V and 4 bases from J; junction bases left unmatched: 8. The CDR3 covers 14 residues. The CDR3 bases are TGTGCCAGCAGCCGACTCGGGACAGTCTATGGCTACACCTTC. Protein product: CASSRLGTVYGYTF.

The V gene is TRBV7-6, the J gene TRBJ2-3, with D possibly TRBD1 on 6 matching bases. From germline, CDR1 is SGHVS and CDR2 FNYEAQ. The ends were cut back, 8 bases at V and 4 bases at J, with 13 bases in the middle. The CDR3 extends over 13 amino acids. The CDR3 coding sequence is TGTGCCAGCGGACAGCCCGGGGCAGATACGCAGTATTTT. Amino acids: CASGQPGADTQYF. The whole variable domain, remainder taken from reference TRBV7-6 and TRBJ2-3, is GAGVSQSPRYKVTKRGQDVALRCDPISGHVSLYWYRQALGQGPEFLTYFNYEAQQDKSGLPNDRFSAERPEGSISTLTIQRTEQRDSAMYRCASGQPGADTQYFGPGTRLTVL.

This chain uses TRBV10-2 with TRBJ1-1; 7 bases agree with TRBD1. Looked up from germline, CDR1 is WSHSY and CDR2 is SAAADI. Trimming took 7 bases from V and 0 from J; bases not matched to a gene: 2. This CDR3 contains 13 residues. CDR3 protein: CASKGQLNTEAFF. The DNA of the CDR3 is TGCGCCAGCAAGGGACAGTTGAACACTGAAGCTTTCTTT.

The J gene is TRBJ2-1, the V gene TRBV7-2; 7 bases are shared with TRBD1. The CDR3 runs 15 residues. Germline V gives CDR1 SGHTA, CDR2 FQGNSA. Trimming took 0 bases from V and 5 from J; bases not matched to a gene: 4. The CDR3 region has the DNA TGTGCCAGCAGCTTAGCGGGACAGAGGGACAATGAGCAGTTCTTC. Protein: CASSLAGQRDNEQFF.

To note about this clone: One end of the junction varies from germline; a read error may be responsible. The V and J genes are TRBV7-8 and TRBJ2-3; TRBD2 aligns across 10 bases. The CDR3 contains 16 residues. The germline CDR1 and CDR2 sequences are SGHVS and FQNEAQ. The CDR3 nucleotides are TGTGCCAGCAGCTCTCACCCTAGCGGGAGCATAGATACGCAGTATTTT. Its protein is CASSSHPSGSIDTQYF.

V gene TRBV27 combines with J gene TRBJ2-4; 11 bases map to TRBD2. Germline CDR1 MNHEY, CDR2 SMNVEV (reference sequence). Trimming cost V 4 bases and J 6 bases; bases outside gene matches: 2. The CDR3 consists of 14 residues. The DNA of the CDR3 is TGTGCCAGCAGTTGGGGGACTAGCGGAAACATTCAGTACTTC. Translation: CASSWGTSGNIQYF.